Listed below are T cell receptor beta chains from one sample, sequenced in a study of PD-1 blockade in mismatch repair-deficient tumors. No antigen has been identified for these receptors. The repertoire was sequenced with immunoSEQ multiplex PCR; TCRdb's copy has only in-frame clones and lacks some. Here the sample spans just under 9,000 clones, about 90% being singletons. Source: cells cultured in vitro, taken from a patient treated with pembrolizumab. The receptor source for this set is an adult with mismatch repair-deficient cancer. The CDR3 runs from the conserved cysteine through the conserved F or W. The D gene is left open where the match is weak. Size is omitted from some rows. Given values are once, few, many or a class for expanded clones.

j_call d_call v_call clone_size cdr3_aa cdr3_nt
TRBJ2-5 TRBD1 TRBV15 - CATSRQGQETQYF TGTGCCACCAGCAGACAGGGACAGGAGACCCAGTACTTC
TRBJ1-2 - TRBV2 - CASSGGRGGYTF TGTGCCAGCAGTGGGGGGCGCGGTGGCTACACCTTC
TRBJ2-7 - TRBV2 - CASSGVRRVSYEQYF TGTGCCAGCAGTGGGGTGCGGCGGGTCTCCTACGAGCAGTACTTC
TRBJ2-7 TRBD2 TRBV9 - CASSVGVQREAPYEQYF TGTGCCAGCAGCGTAGGGGTCCAGCGGGAGGCACCCTACGAGCAGTACTTC
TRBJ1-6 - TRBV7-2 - CASSLGSSPYNSPLHF TGTGCCAGCAGCTTAGGATCTTCACCATATAATTCACCCCTCCACTTT
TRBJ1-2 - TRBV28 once CASRNTGLGYGYTF TGTGCCAGCAGGAATACAGGGTTGGGCTATGGCTACACCTTC
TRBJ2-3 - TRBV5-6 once CASSSPKNTDTQYF TGTGCCAGCAGCTCGCCCAAAAACACAGATACGCAGTATTTT
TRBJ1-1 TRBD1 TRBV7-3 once CASSPNPGQGAEAFF TGTGCCAGCAGCCCTAACCCTGGACAGGGGGCGGAAGCTTTCTTT
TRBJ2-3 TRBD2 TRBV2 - CASSAELSGLAGEDTQYF TGTGCCAGCAGTGCCGAACTATCGGGACTAGCGGGAGAGGATACGCAGTATTTT
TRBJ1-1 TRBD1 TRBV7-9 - CASSLTGTEAFF TGTGCCAGCAGCCTGACAGGGACTGAAGCTTTCTTT
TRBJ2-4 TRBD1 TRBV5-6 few CASSNRGAKNIQYF TGTGCCAGCAGCAACAGGGGAGCCAAAAACATTCAGTACTTC
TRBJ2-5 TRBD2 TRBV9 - CASSVTSGSETQYF TGTGCCAGCAGCGTGACTAGCGGGAGTGAGACCCAGTACTTC
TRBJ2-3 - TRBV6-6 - CAAGDADTQYF TGTGCCGCCGGTGACGCAGATACGCAGTATTTT
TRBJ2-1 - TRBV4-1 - CASSQGRLGSYNEQFF TGCGCCAGCAGCCAAGGGCGCCTGGGATCCTACAATGAGCAGTTCTTC
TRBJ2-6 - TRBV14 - CASSQDSNSPSGANVLTF TGTGCCAGCAGCCAAGATAGCAACAGCCCCTCTGGGGCCAACGTCCTGACTTTC
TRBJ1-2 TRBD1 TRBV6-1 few CASSLQGLYGYTF TGTGCCAGCAGTTTACAGGGGCTCTATGGCTACACCTTC
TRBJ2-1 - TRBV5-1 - CASSLVGGTYEQFF TGCGCCAGCAGCTTGGTTGGGGGAACTTACGAGCAGTTCTTC
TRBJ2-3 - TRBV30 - CAWDRGDTQYF TGTGCCTGGGACCGGGGGGATACGCAGTATTTT
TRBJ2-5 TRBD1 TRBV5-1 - CASSLGDSVETQYF TGCGCCAGCAGCTTGGGGGACAGCGTGGAGACCCAGTACTTC
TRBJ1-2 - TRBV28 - CASRIQGYGYTF TGTGCCAGCAGGATACAGGGTTATGGCTACACCTTC
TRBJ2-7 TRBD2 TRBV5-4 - CASSFGLAGGLSEQYF TGTGCCAGCAGCTTCGGACTAGCGGGGGGTCTGAGCGAGCAGTACTTC
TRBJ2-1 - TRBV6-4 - CASRGPLLEQFF TGTGCCAGCAGAGGGCCCCTCCTGGAGCAGTTCTTC
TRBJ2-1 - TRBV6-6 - CASSFTSFSYNEQFF TGTGCCAGCAGTTTTACTAGCTTCTCCTACAATGAGCAGTTCTTC
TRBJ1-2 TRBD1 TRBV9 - CASSPLGGTATYGYTF TGTGCCAGCAGCCCACTCGGGGGGACAGCCACCTATGGCTACACCTTC
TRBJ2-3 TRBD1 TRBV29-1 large CSVEDLVGDRGRDTQYF TGCAGCGTTGAAGATCTGGTAGGGGACAGGGGGCGAGATACGCAGTATTTT
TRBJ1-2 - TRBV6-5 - CASRKRGEGGYGYTF TGTGCCAGCAGGAAACGGGGCGAAGGGGGCTATGGCTACACCTTC
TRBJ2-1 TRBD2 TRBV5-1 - CASGKAGESYNEQFF TGCGCCAGCGGTAAGGCGGGAGAGTCCTACAATGAGCAGTTCTTC
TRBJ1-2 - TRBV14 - CASSQGSGGRIYGYTF TGTGCCAGCAGCCAAGGGTCCGGGGGCCGAATATATGGCTACACCTTC
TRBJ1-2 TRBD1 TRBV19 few CASSVTGTGGIDYGYTF TGTGCCAGTAGTGTCACCGGGACAGGGGGTATCGACTATGGCTACACCTTC
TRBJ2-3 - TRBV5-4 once CASSPTGHPDTQYF TGTGCCAGCAGCCCCACGGGACATCCAGATACGCAGTATTTT
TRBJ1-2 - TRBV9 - CASNPGYPNYGYTF TGTGCCAGCAATCCGGGCTACCCTAACTATGGCTACACCTTC
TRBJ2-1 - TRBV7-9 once CATSSWNDNEQFF TGTGCCACCTCTTCGTGGAACGACAATGAGCAGTTCTTC
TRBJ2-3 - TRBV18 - CASSPEGGGDTQYF TGTGCCAGCTCACCAGAGGGAGGGGGAGATACGCAGTATTTT
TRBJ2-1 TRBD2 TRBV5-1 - CASSSSGASSYNEQFF TGCGCCAGCAGTTCTAGCGGCGCATCCTCCTACAATGAGCAGTTCTTC
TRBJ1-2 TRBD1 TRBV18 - CASSPRHQDKTGVSGYTF TGTGCCAGCTCACCCAGACACCAAGATAAGACAGGGGTTTCTGGCTACACCTTC
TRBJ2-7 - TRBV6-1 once CASSGQLVAYEQYF TGTGCCAGCAGTGGACAGCTGGTTGCCTACGAGCAGTACTTC
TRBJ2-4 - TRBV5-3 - CARSLSQNIQYF TGTGCCAGAAGCTTGTCACAAAACATTCAGTACTTC
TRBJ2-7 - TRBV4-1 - CASSQDPAVFYEQYF TGCGCCAGCAGCCAAGATCCGGCCGTCTTCTACGAGCAGTACTTC
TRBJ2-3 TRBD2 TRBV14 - CASSSGLAGVYF TGTGCCAGCAGCTCCGGACTAGCGGGAGTGTATTTT
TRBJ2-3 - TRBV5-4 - CATGQGRDTQYF TGTGCGACGGGGCAGGGCCGAGATACGCAGTATTTT
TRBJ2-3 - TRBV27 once CASSLWVGGDTQYF TGTGCCAGCAGTTTATGGGTGGGGGGAGATACGCAGTATTTT
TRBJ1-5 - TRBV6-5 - CASSGGVNQPQHF TGTGCCAGCAGCGGAGGGGTCAATCAGCCCCAGCATTTT
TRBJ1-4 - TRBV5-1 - CASSSGTGTATNEKLFF TGCGCCAGCAGCTCCGGGACCGGGACCGCAACTAATGAAAAACTGTTTTTT
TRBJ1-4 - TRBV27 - CASSADRAANEKLFF TGTGCCAGCAGTGCCGACAGAGCAGCTAATGAAAAACTGTTTTTT
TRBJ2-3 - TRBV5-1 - CASSLEVIDTQYF TGCGCCAGCAGCTTGGAAGTCATAGATACGCAGTATTTT
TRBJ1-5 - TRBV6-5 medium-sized CASSYSKSQPQHF TGTGCCAGCAGTTACTCGAAATCTCAGCCCCAGCATTTT
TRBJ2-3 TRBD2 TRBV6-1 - CASSETTSGTDTQYF TGTGCCAGCAGTGAGACGACTAGCGGCACAGATACGCAGTATTTT
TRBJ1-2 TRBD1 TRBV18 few CASSPRTGELYGYTF TGTGCCAGCTCACCACGGACAGGGGAACTCTATGGCTACACCTTC
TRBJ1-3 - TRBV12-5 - CASGLSGTGAGNTIYF TGTGCTAGTGGTTTGTCCGGAACCGGGGCCGGAAACACCATATATTTT
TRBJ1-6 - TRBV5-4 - CASSLYQGFEEDSPLHF TGTGCCAGCAGCTTGTATCAGGGGTTCGAGGAGGATTCACCCCTCCACTTT
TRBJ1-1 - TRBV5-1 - CASSPGRMNTEAFF TGCGCCAGCAGCCCCGGACGGATGAACACTGAAGCTTTCTTT
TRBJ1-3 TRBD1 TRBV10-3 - CAISETGGRNTIYF TGTGCCATCAGTGAAACAGGGGGCCGAAACACCATATATTTT
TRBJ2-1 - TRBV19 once CATKLAQNGNEQFF TGTGCCACTAAGCTAGCCCAAAACGGGAATGAGCAGTTCTTC
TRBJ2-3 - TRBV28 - CASSLGMDTQYF TGTGCCAGCAGTTTAGGAATGGATACGCAGTATTTT
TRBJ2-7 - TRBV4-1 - CASSPDGSTVPWEQYF TGCGCCAGCAGCCCCGATGGGTCGACAGTGCCGTGGGAGCAGTACTTC
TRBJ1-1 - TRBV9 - CASSVDLYVTEAFF TGTGCCAGCAGCGTAGATCTGTATGTAACTGAAGCTTTCTTT
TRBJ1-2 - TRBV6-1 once CASSGRTSPWGYTF TGTGCCAGCAGTGGTAGGACATCTCCTTGGGGCTACACCTTC